The 18 T cell receptor beta chains given below trace back to one sample, sequenced in a study of T cells in Graves' hyperthyroidism and ophthalmopathy (dated by TCRdb to about 2019). The library was prepared using multiplex PCR. TCRdb records Illumina HiSeq 2000 as the sequencer. The TCR beta CDR3 regions were amplified from RNA transcripts. A first-round RT-PCR of the TCR CDR3 used the HTBI primer set with the Qiagen OneStep RT-PCR kit. The raw public data were reprocessed by TCRdb itself: fastp quality trimming at Q25, MiXCR clonotype calling, in-frame beta chains only. One record per CDR3 amino acid sequence lists the most common genes and DNA. For this sample there are around 440,000 distinct CDR3 sequences; approximately 14% appear just once. Of the sample, around an eighth is held by the ten largest clones. Sequencing was carried out using blood. These receptors all stem from a woman between 18 and 30 years old with Graves' hyperthyroidism.

Ten or more counts support this clonotype. The J gene is TRBJ2-5, the V gene TRBV9; the match to TRBD2 covers 9 bases. CDR3 size: 18 residues. With 0 bases clipped from V and 2 bases from J, the junction kept 11 bases outside the gene matches. CDR1 and CDR2 from the germline V gene are SGDLS and YYNGEE. In DNA form, the CDR3 reads TGTGCCAGCAGCGTAGGAATGTCGGCTAGCGGGGCTCAAGAGACCCAGTACTTC. It yields the protein CASSVGMSASGAQETQYF. Filled out from reference TRBV9 and TRBJ2-5, the complete variable domain reads DSGVTQTPKHLITATGQRVTLRCSPRSGDLSVYWYQQSLDQGLQFLIQYYNGEERAKGNILERFSAQQFPDLHSELNLSSLELGDSALYFCASSVGMSASGAQETQYFGPGTRLLVL.

This clonotype has ten or more counts. This CDR3 is CSAMSSLNTEAFF. The CDR3 DNA is TGCAGTGCTATGTCCAGCCTGAACACTGAAGCTTTCTTT. This chain links TRBV20-1 with TRBJ1-1, with D uncertain. Trimming left V 4 bases short and J 0 bases short, with 9 bases between. This CDR3 comprises 13 residues. Germline CDR1 DFQATT, CDR2 SNEGSKA (reference sequence).

The chain carries TRBV29-1 and TRBJ2-2; 9 nucleotides line up with TRBD1. With 7 bases clipped from V and 1 base from J, the junction kept 10 bases outside the gene matches. The CDR3 length is 16 residues. Per the germline V gene, CDR1 is SQVTM and CDR2 is ANQGSEA. CDR3 in amino acids: CSAGDREIGNTGELFF. The CDR3 nucleotides are TGCAGCGCCGGGGACAGGGAGATAGGGAACACCGGGGAGCTGTTTTTT.

Ten or more counts support this clonotype. The gene calls are TRBV20-1 and TRBJ2-1; TRBD2 aligns across 12 bases. The CDR3 length is 14 residues. Germline V gene lookup returns CDR1 DFQATT and CDR2 SNEGSKA (reference sequence). Losses at the gene ends were 6 bases for V and 4 bases for J; bases not matched to a gene: 4. The DNA for the CDR3 is TGCAGTGCCCTGACTAGCGGGGGTTACAATGAGCAGTTCTTC. It specifies CSALTSGGYNEQFF.

This clonotype has ten or more counts. This chain connects TRBV3-1 to TRBJ2-5; the D is unclear. CDR1 LGHDT and CDR2 YNNKEL come from the germline V gene (reference sequence). The CDR3 consists of 15 residues. V was cut by 4 bases and J by 4 bases, with 16 bases left in between. CDR3 DNA: TGTGCCAGCAGCCTCAGGACCCCCCGGCGAGAGACCCAGTACTTC. It yields the protein CASSLRTPRRETQYF.

This clonotype showed up many times. The chain uses TRBV10-3 and TRBJ1-2; 8 nucleotides match TRBD1. V lost 3 bases and J lost 5; bases outside the gene matches: 5. Germline V gene data show CDR1 as ENHRY and CDR2 as SYGVKD. The CDR3 spans 14 residues. This CDR3 reads CAISDPRTGYGYTF. The CDR3 DNA reads as TGTGCCATCAGTGACCCGAGGACAGGGTATGGCTACACCTTC.

This clonotype has ten or more counts. The chain is built from TRBV18 and TRBJ2-1, with unresolved D. Deletions cut 2 bases from V and 8 bases from J, with 16 bases between. Germline V CDR1 and CDR2: KGHSH, LQKENI. The length of the CDR3 is 15 residues. DNA for the CDR3: TGTGCCAGCTCACCAATCGGATCTCTTGGGGATGAGCAGTTCTTC. This codes for CASSPIGSLGDEQFF.

V is TRBV19 and J is TRBJ2-7; TRBD1 is a possible D gene (6 bases). From germline, CDR1 is LNHDA and CDR2 SQIVND (reference sequence). The CDR3 loop spans 14 amino acids. Trimming stripped 6 bases from V and 1 base from J, with 13 bases between. CDR3 region: CASRPDSRSYEQYF. The CDR3 bases are TGTGCCAGTAGGCCGGACAGCAGATCCTACGAGCAGTACTTC.

Regarding this clonotype: A single base separates this from a much larger clone, so it may be a read error. This sequence joins TRBV3-1 and TRBJ2-5; no reliable D call. This CDR3 region has 12 residues. CDR1 and CDR2 (germline): LGHDT, YNNKEL (reference sequence). This chain's CDR3 is CAGSQITETQYF. For the CDR3, the DNA is TGTGCCGGCAGCCAGATAACGGAGACCCAGTACTTC.

The chain employs TRBV7-2 and TRBJ2-7; TRBD1 might be the D (5 bases). The CDR3 is 15 residues long. CDR1 is SGHTA, CDR2 FQGNSA, per germline. With 0 bases removed from V and 7 bases from J, the gap between germline ends came to 16 bases. The CDR3 sequence: CASSLAGSQGVEQYF. DNA of the CDR3: TGTGCCAGCAGCTTAGCGGGTAGCCAGGGCGTTGAGCAGTACTTC.

This clonotype occurred many times. This chain links TRBV11-1 with TRBJ2-7, with D unclear. V gave up 3 bases and J gave up 4 bases, with 7 bases separating them. From germline, CDR1 is SGHAT and CDR2 FQDESV (reference sequence). The CDR3 has 12 residues. The DNA of the CDR3 is TGTGCCAGCAGCTTCCTCGGGTACGAGCAGTACTTC. Its protein is CASSFLGYEQYF.

This chain connects TRBV20-1 to TRBJ2-7; TRBD2 might be the D (5 bases). Trimming removed 6 bases at V and 2 bases at J, with 8 bases between. The CDR3 extends over 11 amino acids. In germline, CDR1 is DFQATT, CDR2 SNEGSKA (reference sequence). CDR3 region: CSATITYEQYF. CDR3 bases: TGCAGTGCGACTATTACCTACGAGCAGTACTTC.

This clonotype has a count of ten or more. V and J are TRBV5-1 and TRBJ2-5; D is perhaps TRBD1 or TRBD2 (5 bases each). Per germline, CDR1 SGHRS and CDR2 YFSETQ. The CDR3 runs 17 residues. V lost 2 bases and J lost 4, with 21 bases in between. The CDR3 region has the DNA TGCGCCAGCAGCTTTTACGGGGATTGGGACGCACCAGAGACCCAGTACTTC. Its translation is CASSFYGDWDAPETQYF.

This clonotype was counted only a few times. The chain joins TRBV2 to TRBJ1-4; 10 nucleotides align to TRBD1. Germline V gene data show CDR1 as SNHLY and CDR2 as FYNNEI. The J segment lost 6 bases and the V segment lost 6 bases, leaving 4 bases of the junction unmatched. The CDR3 runs 14 residues. CDR3 in DNA: TGTGCCAGCAGAGAGACAGGGGGCGATGAAAAACTGTTTTTT. As protein: CASRETGGDEKLFF.

This clonotype was recorded a few times. The J gene is TRBJ2-3, the V gene TRBV5-1; 10 bases fit TRBD2. The V segment lost 4 bases and the J segment 0 bases; nucleotides outside the gene matches: 14. The germline V gene has CDR1 SGHRS and CDR2 YFSETQ. The CDR3 consists of 19 residues. CDR3 loop: CASSPVSSGGVISTDTQYF. In nucleotides, the CDR3 is TGCGCCAGCAGCCCCGTGTCTAGCGGGGGCGTTATTAGCACAGATACGCAGTATTTT.

The V gene is TRBV7-2, the J gene TRBJ1-5, with 10 bases fitting TRBD1. Trimming removed 6 bases from V and 7 bases from J; junction bases left unmatched: 6. The germline V gene has CDR1 SGHTA and CDR2 FQGNSA. The CDR3 runs to 14 residues. The CDR3 bases are TGTGCCAGCAGTAGGACAGGGGGTGAGCAGCCCCAGCATTTT. Protein: CASSRTGGEQPQHF.

This clonotype was observed a handful of times. The chain is built from TRBV18 and TRBJ1-1; maybe TRBD1 (6 bases). Germline values: CDR1 KGHSH, CDR2 LQKENI. The CDR3 totals 16 residues. Trimming removed 6 bases from V and 1 base from J, with 18 bases in between. CDR3 nucleotides: TGTGCCAGCTCTCCGGGACACCGGACTAGGAACACTGAAGCTTTCTTT. It specifies CASSPGHRTRNTEAFF.

This clonotype was detected many times. This rearrangement joins TRBV19 to TRBJ1-1, with 7 positions matching TRBD1. Germline values: CDR1 LNHDA, CDR2 SQIVND (reference sequence). The CDR3 is made up of 16 amino acids. With V trimmed by 0 bases and J by 2 bases, 6 bases remained unmatched. The CDR3 DNA reads as TGTGCCAGTAGTATAGACAAAGGGACAGTCAACACTGAAGCTTTCTTT. Translated: CASSIDKGTVNTEAFF.